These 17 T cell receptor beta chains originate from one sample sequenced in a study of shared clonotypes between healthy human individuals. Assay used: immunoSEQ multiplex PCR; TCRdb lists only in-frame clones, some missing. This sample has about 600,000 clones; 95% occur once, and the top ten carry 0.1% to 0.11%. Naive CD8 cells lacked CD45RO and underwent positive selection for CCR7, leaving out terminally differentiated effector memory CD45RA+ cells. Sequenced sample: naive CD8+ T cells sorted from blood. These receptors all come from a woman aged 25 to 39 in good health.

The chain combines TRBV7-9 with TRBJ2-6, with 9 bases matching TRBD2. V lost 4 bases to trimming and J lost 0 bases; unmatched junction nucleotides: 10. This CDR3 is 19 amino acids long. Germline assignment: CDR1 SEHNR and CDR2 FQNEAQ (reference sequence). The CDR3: CASSSPMSGGHSGANVLTF. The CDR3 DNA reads TGTGCCAGCAGCTCCCCCATGAGCGGGGGGCACTCTGGGGCCAACGTCCTGACTTTC.

The CDR3 DNA reads TGTGCCAGCAGTGAAGGGACATCCGCCATCCTTTCCTACGAGCAGTACTTC. This encodes CASSEGTSAILSYEQYF. The V gene is TRBV2, the J gene TRBJ2-7, with a tentative D call TRBD1 (5 bases). CDR1 is SNHLY and CDR2 is FYNNEI in the germline V gene. The CDR3 runs 17 residues. Trimming cost V 1 base and J 1 base, with 17 bases left between them.

CDR3: CASSLTPGSVNTEAFF. CDR3 nucleotides: TGTGCCAGCAGTTTAACCCCCGGGAGTGTGAACACTGAAGCTTTCTTT. The chain has TRBV27 and TRBJ1-1; D is uncertain. This CDR3 contains 16 residues. V dropped 2 bases and J dropped 0 bases, with 13 bases sitting between them. Germline assignment: CDR1 MNHEY and CDR2 SMNVEV (reference sequence).

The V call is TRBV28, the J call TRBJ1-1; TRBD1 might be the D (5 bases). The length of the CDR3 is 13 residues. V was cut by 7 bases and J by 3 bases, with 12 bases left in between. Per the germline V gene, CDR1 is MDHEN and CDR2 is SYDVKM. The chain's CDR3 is CASKLGLDTEAFF. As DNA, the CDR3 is TGTGCCAGCAAACTGGGACTAGACACTGAAGCTTTCTTT.

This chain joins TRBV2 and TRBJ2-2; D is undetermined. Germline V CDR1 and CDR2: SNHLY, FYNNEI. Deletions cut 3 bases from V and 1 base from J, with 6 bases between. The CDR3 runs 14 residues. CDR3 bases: TGTGCCAGCAGTGATTCCCAGAACACCGGGGAGCTGTTTTTT. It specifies CASSDSQNTGELFF.

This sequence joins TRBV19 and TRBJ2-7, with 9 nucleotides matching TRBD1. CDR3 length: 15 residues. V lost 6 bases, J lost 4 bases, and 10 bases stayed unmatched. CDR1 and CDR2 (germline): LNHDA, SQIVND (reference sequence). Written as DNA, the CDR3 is TGTGCCAGTAGCCAAGGACAGGGGCGATATTACGAGCAGTACTTC. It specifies CASSQGQGRYYEQYF.

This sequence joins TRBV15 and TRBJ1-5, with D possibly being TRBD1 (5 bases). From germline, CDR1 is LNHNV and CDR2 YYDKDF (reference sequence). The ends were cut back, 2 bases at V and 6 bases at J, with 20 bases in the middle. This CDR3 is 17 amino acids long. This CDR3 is CATSRIPGGVLGQPQHF. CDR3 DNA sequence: TGTGCCACCAGCAGAATTCCGGGAGGGGTCTTGGGTCAGCCCCAGCATTTT.

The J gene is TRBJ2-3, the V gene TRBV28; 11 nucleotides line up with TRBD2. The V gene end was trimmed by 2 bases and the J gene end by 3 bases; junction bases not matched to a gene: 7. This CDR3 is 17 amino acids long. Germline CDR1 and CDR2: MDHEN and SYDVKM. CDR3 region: CASSLTSGRVGTDTQYF. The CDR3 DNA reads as TGTGCCAGCAGTTTAACTAGCGGGAGAGTTGGGACAGATACGCAGTATTTT.

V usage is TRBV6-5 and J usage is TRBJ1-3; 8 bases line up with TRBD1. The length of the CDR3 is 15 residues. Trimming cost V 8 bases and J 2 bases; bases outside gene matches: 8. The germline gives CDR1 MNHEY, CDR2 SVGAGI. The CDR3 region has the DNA TGTGCCAGCCGCAGGGGGCAGACAACTGGAAACACCATATATTTT. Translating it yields CASRRGQTTGNTIYF.

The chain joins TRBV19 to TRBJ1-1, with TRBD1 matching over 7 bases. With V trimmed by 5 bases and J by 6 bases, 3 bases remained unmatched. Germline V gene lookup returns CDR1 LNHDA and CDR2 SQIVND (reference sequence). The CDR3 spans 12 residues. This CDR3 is CASSGTAAEAFF. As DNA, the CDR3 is TGTGCCAGTAGTGGGACAGCCGCTGAAGCTTTCTTT.

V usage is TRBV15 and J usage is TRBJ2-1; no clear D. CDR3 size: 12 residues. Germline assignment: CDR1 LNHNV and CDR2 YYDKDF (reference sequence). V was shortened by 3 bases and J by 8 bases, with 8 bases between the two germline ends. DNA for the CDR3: TGTGCCACCAGCAGTGGGGTAGATGAGCAGTTCTTC. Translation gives CATSSGVDEQFF.

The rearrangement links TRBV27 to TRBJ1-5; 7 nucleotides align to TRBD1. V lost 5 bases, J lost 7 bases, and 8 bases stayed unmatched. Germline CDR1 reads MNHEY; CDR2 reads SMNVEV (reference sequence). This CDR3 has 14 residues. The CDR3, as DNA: TGTGCCAGCAGTAACAGGGGACCGGGGCAGCCCCAGCATTTT. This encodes CASSNRGPGQPQHF.

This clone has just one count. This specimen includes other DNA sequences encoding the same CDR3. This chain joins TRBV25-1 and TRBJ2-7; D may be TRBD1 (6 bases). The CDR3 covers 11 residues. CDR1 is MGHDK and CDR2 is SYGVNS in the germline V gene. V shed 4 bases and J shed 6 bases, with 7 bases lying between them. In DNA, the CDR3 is TGTGCCAGCAGTGGAGGGGGCGAGCAGTACTTC. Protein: CASSGGGEQYF.

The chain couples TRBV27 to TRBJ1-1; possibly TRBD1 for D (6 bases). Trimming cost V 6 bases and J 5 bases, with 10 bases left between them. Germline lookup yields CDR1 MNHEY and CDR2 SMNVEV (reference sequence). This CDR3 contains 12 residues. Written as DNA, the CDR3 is TGTGCCAGCAGCGGAGGGGGGACTGAAGCTTTCTTT. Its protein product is CASSGGGTEAFF.

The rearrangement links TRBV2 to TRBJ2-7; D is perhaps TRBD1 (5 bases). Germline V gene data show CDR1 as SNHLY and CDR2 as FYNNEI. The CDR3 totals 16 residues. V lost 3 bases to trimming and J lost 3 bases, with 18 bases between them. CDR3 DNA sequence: TGTGCCAGCAGTGAGAGGAAGGCCCAGGGTAACTACGAGCAGTACTTC. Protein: CASSERKAQGNYEQYF.

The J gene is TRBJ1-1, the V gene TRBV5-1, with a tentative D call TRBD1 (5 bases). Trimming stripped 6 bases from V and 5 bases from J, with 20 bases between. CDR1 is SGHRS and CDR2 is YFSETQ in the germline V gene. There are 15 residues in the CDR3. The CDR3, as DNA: TGCGCCAGCACCTCCCTGGGGGACGGCGGGACTGAAGCTTTCTTT. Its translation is CASTSLGDGGTEAFF. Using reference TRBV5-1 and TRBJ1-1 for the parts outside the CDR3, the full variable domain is KAGVTQTPRYLIKTRGQQVTLSCSPISGHRSVSWYQQTPGQGLQFLFEYFSETQRNKGNFPGRFSGRQFSNSRSEMNVSTLELGDSALYLCASTSLGDGGTEAFFGQGTRLTVV.

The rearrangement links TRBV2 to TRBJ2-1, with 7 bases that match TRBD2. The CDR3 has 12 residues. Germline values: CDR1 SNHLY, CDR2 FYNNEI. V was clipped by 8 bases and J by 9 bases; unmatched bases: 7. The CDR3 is CASGWTRAEQFF. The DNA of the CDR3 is TGTGCCAGCGGCTGGACTAGGGCTGAGCAGTTCTTC. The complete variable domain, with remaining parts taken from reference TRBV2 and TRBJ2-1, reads EPEVTQTPSHQVTQMGQEVILRCVPISNHLYFYWYRQILGQKVEFLVSFYNNEISEKSEIFDDQFSVERPDGSNFTLKIRSTKLEDSAMYFCASGWTRAEQFFGPGTRLTVL.